The 21 T cell receptor beta chains listed next were all sequenced from one sample in a study of blood T cell repertoires in COVID-19. Profiling relied on immunoSEQ multiplex PCR, and the TCRdb table lists in-frame clones only, not all of them. This sample has around 290,000 clones, with about nine tenths found just once. Specimen: PBMCs or T cells enriched from blood (not recorded which). The receptors were gathered from a woman between 40 and 50 years old who had recovered from COVID-19.

The V call is TRBV7-9, the J call TRBJ2-2; D is undetermined. Per germline, CDR1 SEHNR and CDR2 FQNEAQ (reference sequence). Trimming took 4 bases from V and 1 from J, leaving 10 bases between them. The CDR3 is made up of 15 amino acids. This chain's CDR3 is CASSYSPENTGELFF. The CDR3 DNA follows: TGTGCCAGCAGCTACAGCCCCGAGAACACCGGGGAGCTGTTTTTT.

The CDR3 sequence: CALTGTSRPETDTQYF. CDR3 coding DNA: TGTGCCTTAACCGGGACTAGCCGCCCGGAGACAGATACGCAGTATTTT. The chain combines TRBV30 with TRBJ2-3; TRBD2 matches 9 bases. V gave up 7 bases and J gave up 3 bases; unmatched junction bases: 14. CDR1 and CDR2 (germline): GTSNPN, SVGIG (reference sequence). The CDR3 totals 16 residues.

The chain uses TRBV3-1 (or the pseudogene TRBV3-2) and TRBJ2-1; no clear D gene. This CDR3 contains 13 residues. From germline, CDR1 is LGHDT and CDR2 YNNKEL (reference sequence). The ends were cut back, 1 base at V and 8 bases at J, with 9 bases in the middle. CDR3 loop: CASSQGHSYEQFF. The CDR3 nucleotides read TGTGCCAGCAGCCAAGGACATTCTTATGAGCAGTTCTTC.

On this clone itself: Other DNA variants within this sample encode the same CDR3. The CDR3 loop is CASSPGQGNEKLFF. CDR3 DNA sequence: TGTGCCAGCTCACCTGGACAGGGTAATGAAAAACTGTTTTTT. This chain joins TRBV18 and TRBJ1-4, with 8 bases that match TRBD1. The CDR3 extends over 14 amino acids. With V trimmed by 3 bases and J by 4 bases, 1 base remained unmatched. The germline V gene encodes CDR1 KGHSH and CDR2 LQKENI.

The V gene is TRBV5-1, the J gene TRBJ2-5; D is perhaps TRBD2 (6 bases). Germline V gives CDR1 SGHRS, CDR2 YFSETQ. CDR3 length: 13 amino acids. Deletions cut 7 bases from V and 6 bases from J, with 16 bases between. CDR3 in amino acids: CASGYQGGQTQYF. DNA for the CDR3: TGCGCCAGCGGCTATCAGGGAGGCCAGACCCAGTACTTC.

This chain connects TRBV19 to TRBJ2-7; TRBD1 aligns across 7 bases. CDR1 and CDR2 from the germline V gene are LNHDA and SQIVND (reference sequence). The CDR3 covers 15 residues. Trimming cost V 3 bases and J 3 bases; bases outside gene matches: 8. In nucleotides, the CDR3 is TGTGCCAGTAGTATTCGATCAGGGGGATACTACGAGCAGTACTTC. Translating it yields CASSIRSGGYYEQYF.

V is TRBV7-2 and J is TRBJ2-3, with TRBD2 matching 12 bases. V shed 5 bases, J shed 3 bases, and the junction held 3 bases outside the gene matches. This CDR3 has 15 amino acids. Germline CDR1 is SGHTA and CDR2 is FQGNSA. CDR3 sequence (DNA): TGTGCCAGCAGCAGACTAGCGGGAGCGACAGATACGCAGTATTTT. Protein product: CASSRLAGATDTQYF.

The gene calls are TRBV5-1 and TRBJ2-7; 7 bases agree with TRBD1. Germline CDR1 is SGHRS and CDR2 is YFSETQ. The CDR3 has 17 amino acids. V was clipped by 4 bases and J by 5 bases; unmatched bases: 18. CDR3 DNA: TGCGCCAGCAGCACCCCGATACAGGGGCGGGCAATCCACGAGCAGTACTTC. Its protein is CASSTPIQGRAIHEQYF.

In this sample, this clone turned up once. The chain links TRBV29-1 to TRBJ1-2, with D maybe TRBD1 (6 bases). Germline V gene lookup returns CDR1 SQVTM and CDR2 ANQGSEA. The V end lost 6 bases, the J end lost 6 bases, and 11 bases lay between the germline ends. CDR3 length: 11 amino acids. The CDR3 loop is CSVQGGDGYTF. Here the CDR3 DNA reads TGCAGCGTCCAAGGGGGAGATGGCTACACCTTC.

The chain couples TRBV7-2 to TRBJ2-3; tentatively, D is TRBD2 (5 bases). The CDR3 is 13 residues long. CDR1 is SGHTA and CDR2 is FQGNSA in the germline V gene. The V end lost 5 bases, the J end lost 6 bases, and 12 bases lay between the germline ends. Written as DNA, the CDR3 is TGTGCCAGCAGCGCAAAGCGCGGGGATACGCAGTATTTT. It yields the protein CASSAKRGDTQYF.

The chain carries TRBV4-1 and TRBJ2-1, with unresolved D. CDR1 is MGHRA, CDR2 YSYEKL, per germline. The ends were cut back, 1 base at V and 7 bases at J, with 11 bases in the middle. There are 14 residues in the CDR3. CDR3: CASSQAEWRNEQFF. In nucleotides, the CDR3 is TGCGCCAGCAGCCAAGCCGAATGGCGGAATGAGCAGTTCTTC.

V and J are TRBV27 and TRBJ1-2; D might be TRBD1 (6 bases). V was clipped by 6 bases and J by 0 bases, with 23 bases between them. The CDR3 is 18 residues long. The germline V gene encodes CDR1 MNHEY and CDR2 SMNVEV (reference sequence). For the CDR3, the DNA is TGTGCCAGCAGAACTGAGGCAGGGGACAACTTAGCTAACTATGGCTACACCTTC. This encodes CASRTEAGDNLANYGYTF.

The chain employs TRBV5-4 and TRBJ2-3; 9 nucleotides line up with TRBD2. Unmatched junction bases numbered 7, after V lost 2 bases and J lost 0 bases. The CDR3 is 17 amino acids. Germline CDR1 is SGHNT and CDR2 is YYREEE (reference sequence). The chain's CDR3 is CASSLKVAGASTDTQYF. As DNA, the CDR3 is TGTGCCAGCAGCTTAAAGGTAGCGGGGGCTAGCACAGATACGCAGTATTTT.

The J gene is TRBJ1-4, the V gene TRBV9; D is possibly TRBD1 (5 bases). Trimming took 0 bases from V and 5 from J, leaving 11 bases between them. The CDR3 totals 15 residues. Germline V gene data show CDR1 as SGDLS and CDR2 as YYNGEE. CDR3 sequence: CASSVGTGSNEKLFF. DNA of the CDR3: TGTGCCAGCAGCGTAGGTACAGGTTCCAATGAAAAACTGTTTTTT.

The chain carries TRBV2 and TRBJ1-6, with no clear D. The CDR3 spans 15 residues. Germline V lookup: CDR1 SNHLY, CDR2 FYNNEI. V lost 6 bases to trimming and J lost 10 bases, with 19 bases between them. CDR3 DNA: TGTGCCAGCAGCGTTACTGAAGGAGGAAGGTCACCCCTCCACTTT. It is translated as CASSVTEGGRSPLHF.

The CDR3 loop is CASSTRNRDRANQPQHF. Here the CDR3 DNA reads TGTGCCAGCAGCACGCGAAACCGGGACAGGGCTAATCAGCCCCAGCATTTT. The chain recombines TRBV21-1 with TRBJ1-5; TRBD1 is the table's D call and was not checked against the DNA. TRBV21-1 is tagged as a pseudogene. The CDR3 runs to 17 residues.

The chain carries TRBV10-3 and TRBJ1-5, with D possibly matching TRBD1 (6 bases). Germline V gene lookup returns CDR1 ENHRY and CDR2 SYGVKD. Deletions cut 7 bases from V and 0 bases from J, with 7 bases between. The CDR3 contains 13 residues. The DNA for the CDR3 is TGTGCCATCAAGGACAGTAGCAATCAGCCCCAGCATTTT. The encoded protein is CAIKDSSNQPQHF.

The gene calls are TRBV9 and TRBJ1-5; TRBD1 agrees at 9 bases. The V segment lost 4 bases and the J segment 5 bases; nucleotides outside the gene matches: 4. The CDR3 is 14 amino acids. CDR1 is SGDLS and CDR2 is YYNGEE in the germline V gene. The CDR3 region has the DNA TGTGCCAGCAGCTCACAGGGGGCGGATCAGCCCCAGCATTTT. It codes for CASSSQGADQPQHF.

The chain is built from TRBV9 and TRBJ2-2, with 8 bases lining up with TRBD1. V lost 5 bases, J lost 1 base, and 1 base stayed unmatched. Germline CDR1 SGDLS, CDR2 YYNGEE. The CDR3 contains 14 residues. Here the CDR3 DNA reads TGTGCCAGCAGAGGACAGGGGAACACCGGGGAGCTGTTTTTT. Translating gives CASRGQGNTGELFF.

The chain carries TRBV5-8 and TRBJ1-1; D gene uncertain. The germline CDR1 and CDR2 sequences are SGHTS and YDEGEE. V shed 0 bases and J shed 7 bases, with 13 bases lying between them. This CDR3 has 14 residues. In DNA, the CDR3 is TGTGCCAGCAGCTTGGGTCTAGCGCCCCATGAAGCTTTCTTT. Amino acids: CASSLGLAPHEAFF.

The rearrangement links TRBV19 to TRBJ2-2, with TRBD2 matching 8 bases. The V gene's germline CDR1 is LNHDA and CDR2 SQIVND (reference sequence). V was pared by 1 base and J by 1 base, with 5 bases of the junction left unmatched. CDR3 size: 17 residues. The CDR3 loop reads CASSIVLAGQNTGELFF. In nucleotides, the CDR3 is TGTGCCAGTAGTATAGTTTTAGCGGGACAGAACACCGGGGAGCTGTTTTTT.